These 27 T cell receptor beta chains share one sample of origin, sequenced in a study of T-cell reconstitution after alpha-beta-depleted transplantation in children. Construction of the TCRbeta library involved unique molecular identifiers. MiXCR, run by TCRdb on the PCR reads, gives a single entry per CDR3 protein. The table has about 980,000 distinct CDR3 sequences, around 30% seen once. Here the sequenced sample was PBMCs, mostly from graft donor cells, taken 360 days after TCRalphabeta/CD19-depleted stem cell transplant. Receptor source: a boy under three years old who had a stem cell transplant for SCID, so the T cells may come from the graft donor.

This clonotype has ten or more counts. The chain employs TRBV5-5 and TRBJ2-7; D may be TRBD1 (5 bases). Germline V gene sequence: CDR1 SGHKS, CDR2 YYEKEE (reference sequence). The CDR3 length is 15 residues. Deletions cut 1 base from V and 1 base from J, with 12 bases between. CDR3 region: CASSLIPGLSYEQYF. In DNA form, the CDR3 reads TGTGCCAGCAGCTTGATCCCAGGGTTGTCCTACGAGCAGTACTTC.

This clonotype was observed a few times. The gene calls are TRBV12-3 or TRBV12-4 and TRBJ2-4; D is tentatively TRBD1 or TRBD2 (5 bases each). The CDR3 totals 17 residues. V lost 3 bases and J 0 bases, leaving 15 bases between the germline ends. CDR3 nucleotides: TGTGCCAGCAGTTTTTTCGGGGCAACTCTAGCCAAAAACATTCAGTACTTC. It translates to CASSFFGATLAKNIQYF.

The V gene is TRBV11-2, the J gene TRBJ2-1, with 7 bases matching TRBD2. The CDR3 contains 13 residues. V was clipped by 4 bases and J by 9 bases; unmatched bases: 6. CDR1 is SGHAT and CDR2 is FQNNGV in the germline V gene. Here the CDR3 DNA reads TGTGCCAGCAGCTGGGGGACTAATGGTGAGCAGTTCTTC. Its protein product is CASSWGTNGEQFF.

The rearrangement joins TRBV5-1 to TRBJ2-2; TRBD1 matches 9 bases. The germline CDR1 and CDR2 sequences are SGHRS and YFSETQ. The CDR3 is 16 amino acids. Trimming at V came to 3 bases and at J to 6 bases, leaving 9 bases not matched to a gene. CDR3: CASSSWTGVMAGELFF. Written as DNA, the CDR3 is TGCGCCAGCAGCTCGTGGACAGGGGTTATGGCCGGGGAGCTGTTTTTT.

This clonotype has just a few counts. The gene calls are TRBV4-2 and TRBJ2-5, with D maybe TRBD1 (5 bases). V lost 0 bases and J 3 bases, leaving 8 bases between the germline ends. CDR1 is LGHNA and CDR2 is YNFKEQ in the germline V gene. The CDR3 covers 14 residues. Here the CDR3 reads CASSQDPREETQYF. The CDR3 nucleotides are TGTGCCAGCAGCCAAGACCCCAGGGAAGAGACCCAGTACTTC.

This chain links TRBV2 with TRBJ2-7; tentative D call: TRBD1 (6 bases). Germline loops: CDR1 SNHLY, CDR2 FYNNEI. V shed 5 bases and J shed 2 bases, with 13 bases lying between them. The CDR3 runs to 14 residues. The CDR3 sequence: CASSREQGPYEQYF. The CDR3 DNA sequence: TGTGCCAGCAGTCGGGAACAGGGTCCCTACGAGCAGTACTTC.

This sequence joins TRBV5-1 and TRBJ1-1, with TRBD1 as a possible D gene (5 bases). The germline V gene has CDR1 SGHRS and CDR2 YFSETQ. V lost 1 base to trimming and J lost 1 base, with 11 bases between them. The CDR3 covers 15 residues. The CDR3 loop is CASSLHGGKNTEAFF. In DNA form, the CDR3 reads TGCGCCAGCAGCTTGCATGGGGGTAAGAACACTGAAGCTTTCTTT.

This clonotype came up a few times. The chain joins TRBV12-3 or TRBV12-4 to TRBJ1-2, with a weak D call TRBD1 (6 bases). The CDR3 sequence is 12 residues long. Trimming took off 11 bases at V and 10 bases at J, with 20 bases between the two ends. This chain's CDR3 is CAGSQGIGVYTF. CDR3 DNA: TGTGCCGGATCACAGGGAATTGGCGTCTACACCTTC.

The rearrangement uses TRBV11-2 and TRBJ2-2; possibly TRBD1 or TRBD2 for D (5 bases each). Germline V gene lookup returns CDR1 SGHAT and CDR2 FQNNGV. V gave up 5 bases and J gave up 4 bases, with 14 bases separating them. This CDR3 spans 15 amino acids. CDR3 amino acids: CASSRDLGTTGELFF. CDR3 sequence (DNA): TGTGCCAGCAGCCGCGATTTAGGGACCACCGGGGAGCTGTTTTTT.

The chain carries TRBV5-8 and TRBJ2-2; 9 bases fit TRBD1. V dropped 4 bases and J dropped 6; count of bases not matched to a gene: 13. CDR1 is SGHTS, CDR2 YDEGEE, per germline. This CDR3 contains 17 residues. The CDR3, as DNA: TGTGCCAGCAGCCCGATGCCCGGGACAGGGTCTGCCGGGGAGCTGTTTTTT. Protein sequence: CASSPMPGTGSAGELFF.

This clonotype has only a few counts. The chain recombines TRBV7-2 with TRBJ1-2; 8 bases align to TRBD1. The germline gives CDR1 SGHTA, CDR2 FQGNSA. The V segment lost 5 bases and the J segment 6 bases; nucleotides outside the gene matches: 5. The CDR3 length is 13 residues. The CDR3: CASSPDRVNGYTF. CDR3 DNA: TGTGCCAGCAGCCCGGACAGGGTCAATGGCTACACCTTC.

Only a few counts were recorded for this clonotype. CDR3 in DNA: TGCAGTGCTAGTTCGGGTTCAGGTTATTACGAGCAGTACTTC. The encoded protein is CSASSGSGYYEQYF. The rearrangement links TRBV20-1 to TRBJ2-7; D is undetermined. From germline, CDR1 is DFQATT and CDR2 SNEGSKA (reference sequence). Trimming removed 3 bases from V and 4 bases from J, with 16 bases in between. The CDR3 extends over 14 amino acids.

This clonotype has just a few counts. This rearrangement joins TRBV9 to TRBJ2-2; D is ambiguous. This CDR3 has 15 residues. Looked up from germline, CDR1 is SGDLS and CDR2 is YYNGEE. The germline V and J ends were trimmed by 2 bases and 2 bases, with 10 bases remaining between them. The CDR3 nucleotides read TGTGCCAGCAGCGTTGACGGCTTAAACACCGGGGAGCTGTTTTTT. This codes for CASSVDGLNTGELFF.

The sample holds a few counts of this clonotype. This chain uses TRBV7-9 with TRBJ2-1; tentatively, D is TRBD1 or TRBD2 (5 bases each). The CDR3 spans 14 residues. Trimming cost V 4 bases and J 5 bases, with 12 bases left between them. Germline lookup yields CDR1 SEHNR and CDR2 FQNEAQ (reference sequence). CDR3 nucleotides: TGTGCCAGCAGCTACCTCGGGACCAACAATGAGCAGTTCTTC. This codes for CASSYLGTNNEQFF. Filled out from reference TRBV7-9 and TRBJ2-1, the complete variable domain reads DTGVSQNPRHKITKRGQNVTFRCDPISEHNRLYWYRQTLGQGPEFLTYFQNEAQLEKSRLLSDRFSAERPKGSFSTLEIQRTEQGDSAMYLCASSYLGTNNEQFFGPGTRLTVL.

J is TRBJ1-2 and V is TRBV15; possibly TRBD1 for D (5 bases). Germline V lookup: CDR1 LNHNV, CDR2 YYDKDF (reference sequence). Trimming pared 0 bases from V and 7 bases from J, leaving 18 bases between. The CDR3 runs 16 residues. The CDR3 DNA sequence: TGTGCCACCAGCAGAGATCGCGATCCGGGGCAGGGTGGCTACACCTTC. Translating it yields CATSRDRDPGQGGYTF.

V is TRBV12-3 or TRBV12-4 and J is TRBJ2-3; 11 bases align to TRBD1. The trim removed 5 bases at V and 6 bases at J, leaving 13 bases unmatched. This CDR3 comprises 17 residues. In nucleotides, the CDR3 is TGTGCCAGCAGTCCCTCTTTAGGACAGGGGGCGTCCGATACGCAGTATTTT. Its translation is CASSPSLGQGASDTQYF.

In its sample, this clonotype was seen a few times. The rearrangement links TRBV18 to TRBJ1-1; 12 bases line up with TRBD1. The CDR3 runs to 16 residues. Germline V gives CDR1 KGHSH, CDR2 LQKENI. V lost 3 bases, J lost 4 bases, and 6 bases stayed unmatched. The CDR3 DNA sequence: TGTGCCAGCTCACCGGGACAGGGGGCCTGGGGCACTGAAGCTTTCTTT. It specifies CASSPGQGAWGTEAFF.

The CDR3, as DNA: TGTGCCAGCAGTGAAGCTCGGGGGGGACATCAGCCCCAGCATTTT. It specifies CASSEARGGHQPQHF. V usage is TRBV6-1 and J usage is TRBJ1-5, with D perhaps matching TRBD1 (5 bases). The CDR3 has 15 amino acids. With 0 bases removed from V and 5 bases from J, the gap between germline ends came to 11 bases. Germline loops: CDR1 MNHNS, CDR2 SASEGT.

This clonotype was recorded a few times. The J gene is TRBJ2-2, the V gene TRBV5-6; the match to TRBD2 covers 7 bases. Unmatched junction bases numbered 9, after V lost 4 bases and J lost 3 bases. The CDR3 runs 16 residues. Germline-derived CDR1 and CDR2 are SGHDT and YYEEEE. The CDR3 loop reads CASSAPAGVYTGELFF. CDR3 DNA: TGTGCCAGCAGCGCCCCTGCGGGGGTTTACACCGGGGAGCTGTTTTTT. Together with reference TRBV5-6 and TRBJ2-2, the CDR3 gives the full variable domain: DAGVTQSPTHLIKTRGQQVTLRCSPKSGHDTVSWYQQALGQGPQFIFQYYEEEERQRGNFPDRFSGHQFPNYSSELNVNALLLGDSALYLCASSAPAGVYTGELFFGEGSRLTVL.

This clonotype appeared a few times. The chain has TRBV9 and TRBJ2-3; 7 nucleotides line up with TRBD1. CDR1 SGDLS and CDR2 YYNGEE come from the germline V gene. Trimming took 4 bases from V and 2 from J; bases not matched to a gene: 1. The CDR3 has 13 residues. Here the CDR3 DNA reads TGTGCCAGCAGCAGGGGGCCCACAGATACGCAGTATTTT. Protein: CASSRGPTDTQYF.

The chain is built from TRBV5-1 and TRBJ2-2; TRBD1 or TRBD2 may be the D gene (6 bases each). V gave up 1 base and J gave up 0 bases, with 19 bases separating them. The CDR3 is 19 amino acids. Germline V gene lookup returns CDR1 SGHRS and CDR2 YFSETQ. The CDR3 DNA sequence: TGCGCCAGCAGCTTGTTACAAGGGGGGTTCTCCGCGAACACCGGGGAGCTGTTTTTT. Encoded protein: CASSLLQGGFSANTGELFF.

This clonotype was seen only a few times. The chain has TRBV12-3 or TRBV12-4 and TRBJ1-3, with 8 bases fitting TRBD1. V was pared by 7 bases and J by 4 bases, with 9 bases of the junction left unmatched. This CDR3 contains 15 residues. The CDR3 sequence: CASTETGVTGNTIYF. CDR3 coding DNA: TGTGCCAGCACCGAGACAGGGGTAACCGGAAACACCATATATTTT.

This clonotype was observed at least ten times. The gene calls are TRBV29-1 and TRBJ2-5; D gene unclear. The V gene's germline CDR1 is SQVTM and CDR2 ANQGSEA. The V and J ends lost 2 bases and 4 bases respectively, with 8 bases between them. The length of the CDR3 is 12 residues. CDR3 residues: CSVERTAETQYF. The DNA of the CDR3 is TGCAGCGTTGAACGGACGGCAGAGACCCAGTACTTC. Variable domain in full (rest from reference TRBV29-1 and TRBJ2-5): SAVISQKPSRDICQRGTSLTIQCQVDSQVTMMFWYRQQPGQSLTLIATANQGSEATYESGFVIDKFPISRPNLTFSTLTVSNMSPEDSSIYLCSVERTAETQYFGPGTRLLVL.

The CDR3 DNA reads as TGTGCCAGCAGTCGTCAAGCGGGGGGGGTTACCGGGGAGCTGTTTTTT. This encodes CASSRQAGGVTGELFF. The V gene is TRBV12-3 or TRBV12-4, the J gene TRBJ2-2; TRBD2 matches at 10 bases. V lost 5 bases, J lost 5 bases, and 8 bases stayed unmatched. The CDR3 is made up of 16 amino acids.

The rearrangement joins TRBV29-1 to TRBJ1-2; no clear D gene. V lost 7 bases to trimming and J lost 5 bases, with 14 bases between them. CDR3 length equals 12 residues. Germline lookup yields CDR1 SQVTM and CDR2 ANQGSEA. The CDR3 DNA reads as TGCAGCGACCGAGGGTGGCGATATGGCTACACCTTC. Amino acids: CSDRGWRYGYTF.

The chain carries TRBV7-6 and TRBJ2-3, with TRBD2 matching over 9 bases. The V segment lost 4 bases and the J segment 1 base; nucleotides outside the gene matches: 6. Germline V gives CDR1 SGHVS, CDR2 FNYEAQ. The CDR3 has 16 residues. The chain's CDR3 is CASSYRRGGRTDTQYF. In nucleotides, the CDR3 is TGTGCCAGCAGCTACCGGCGGGGGGGCCGCACAGATACGCAGTATTTT.

This chain joins TRBV5-1 and TRBJ2-7; D gene unclear. V dropped 0 bases and J dropped 4 bases, with 14 bases sitting between them. The CDR3 is 15 residues long. Germline-derived CDR1 and CDR2 are SGHRS and YFSETQ. CDR3 sequence reads: CASSLEDGSRYEQYF. The CDR3 region has the DNA TGCGCCAGCAGCTTGGAGGATGGGTCTAGGTACGAGCAGTACTTC.